Listed below are T cell receptor beta chains from one sample, sequenced in a study of tumor-infiltrating lymphocytes in primary liver carcinoma. TCRdb analysed the multiplex PCR reads with MiXCR anew, one entry per CDR3 protein. The sample lists around 170,000 distinct CDR3 sequences, roughly three fifths occurring once. Material: peripheral blood. These receptors came from a middle-aged man with primary liver carcinoma and hepatitis B virus infection. Each CDR3 is given with its conserved first and last residue. Fields, in order: clone size, J gene, D gene, V gene, CDR3 DNA, CDR3 protein. D genes are given only for firm matches. For some rows the clone size is stated as once, few or many, or as a class when expanded; others skip it.

-,TRBJ2-1,TRBD2,TRBV4-2,TGTGCCAGCAGCCAAGGGGGTCTCCGGGGGGGTAGCAATGAGCAGTTCTTC,CASSQGGLRGGSNEQFF
-,TRBJ2-7,TRBD1,TRBV11-2,TGTGCCGGCAGCTTAGGGGGCGGATACGAGCTGTACTTC,CAGSLGGGYELYF
many,TRBJ2-7,-,TRBV11-2,TGTGCCAGCAGCTTCCTATACGGCTACGAGCAGTACTTC,CASSFLYGYEQYF
many,TRBJ2-3,TRBD2,TRBV4-2,TGTGCCAGCCGCCTCGGACTAGCGGGCGGCCCAGATACGCAGTATTTT,CASRLGLAGGPDTQYF
-,TRBJ2-1,-,TRBV28,TGTGCCAGCGGGGCTAACAATGAGCAGTTCTTC,CASGANNEQFF
-,TRBJ2-5,-,TRBV10-3,TGTGCCATCAGTGAGTCAGGGGGTTCTCAAGAGACCCAGTACTTC,CAISESGGSQETQYF
-,TRBJ2-7,TRBD1,TRBV4-1,TGCGCCAGCAGCTACCGGGACAGCGACTACGAGCAGTACTTC,CASSYRDSDYEQYF
-,TRBJ2-4,-,TRBV7-3,TGTGCCAGCAGCTTAGGGGGCGGCAGGAACATTCAGTACTTC,CASSLGGGRNIQYF
-,TRBJ2-7,-,TRBV6-5,TGTGCCAGCAACCCGGGGGAAATCACCTACGAGCAGTACTTC,CASNPGEITYEQYF
-,TRBJ2-1,-,TRBV29-1,TGCAGCGGGCTAGCTTCCTACAATGAGCAGTTCTTC,CSGLASYNEQFF
-,TRBJ2-4,TRBD1,TRBV6-1,TGTGCCAGCAGCGAACGCCCACAACAGGGGGCTTTTACCAAAAACATTCAGTACTTC,CASSERPQQGAFTKNIQYF
-,TRBJ1-2,-,TRBV5-4,TGTGCCAGCAGCTTGATGGCAGGCCTTAACTATGGCTACACCTTC,CASSLMAGLNYGYTF
-,TRBJ2-7,-,TRBV29-1,TGCAGCGTCGAGTCTGGCCTCAGGGAGCAGTACTTC,CSVESGLREQYF
few,TRBJ1-6,-,TRBV5-1,TGCGCCAGCAGCTTGGCGGCAGTCGCACCCCTCCACTTT,CASSLAAVAPLHF
-,TRBJ2-1,TRBD1,TRBV6-2/TRBV6-3,TGTGCCAGCAGGGACGGGACAGGGGTTTCTAACTACAATGAGCAGTTCTTC,CASRDGTGVSNYNEQFF
-,TRBJ2-1,-,TRBV29-1,TGCAGCGTTGATGAGTGGGACAAATACAATGAGCAGTTCTTC,CSVDEWDKYNEQFF
-,TRBJ2-5,-,TRBV12-3/TRBV12-4,TGTGCCAGCAGTCCCGCGCAGGGGGGAGAGATCCAGTACTTC,CASSPAQGGEIQYF
few,TRBJ2-5,TRBD1,TRBV6-5,TGTGCCAGCAGTGAATTAGGGGGCGGGGAGACCCAGTACTTC,CASSELGGGETQYF
-,TRBJ2-3,-,TRBV12-3/TRBV12-4,TGTGCCAGCGCCGATTTCGCAGATACGCAGTATTTT,CASADFADTQYF
-,TRBJ1-6,-,TRBV4-1,TGCGCCAGCAGTCAAGTTCAGGGGCTGAATTCACCCTTCCACTTT,CASSQVQGLNSPFHF
-,TRBJ1-2,-,TRBV16,TGTGCCAGCAGCCAATCTACCTTATCAGGCTTCACCTTC,CASSQSTLSGFTF
many,TRBJ2-5,TRBD2,TRBV12-3/TRBV12-4,TGTGCCAGCAGCCCCAGCGGGACCCCAGAGACCCAGTACTTC,CASSPSGTPETQYF
-,TRBJ2-1,TRBD2,TRBV28,TGTGCCAGCAGTTTAAATACGGGACTAGCGGGATGGGAGCAGTTCTTC,CASSLNTGLAGWEQFF
once,TRBJ2-1,-,TRBV28,TGTGCCAGCAGTTTGAGTCCGACCGGCGACAATGAGCAGTTCTTC,CASSLSPTGDNEQFF
-,TRBJ2-5,TRBD1,TRBV6-1,TGTGCCAGCAGACAAACCAGACAGGGTGTGAAAGAGACCCAGTACTTC,CASRQTRQGVKETQYF
-,TRBJ1-5,TRBD1,TRBV7-8,TGTGCCAGCAGTACACAGGGGGTTGGGAATCAGCCCCAGCATTTT,CASSTQGVGNQPQHF
-,TRBJ1-4,-,TRBV5-5,TGTGCCAGCAGCTTGGAACCAGATAATGAAAAACTGTTTTTT,CASSLEPDNEKLFF
-,TRBJ2-6,-,TRBV7-9,TGTGCCAGCAGCTTAGGAGCGGGTGGGGCCAACGTCCTGACTTTC,CASSLGAGGANVLTF
-,TRBJ2-7,-,TRBV11-2,TGTGCCAGCAGTTTAACTGACGGAGCCTACCAACAGTACTTC,CASSLTDGAYQQYF
few,TRBJ1-5,TRBD1,TRBV4-1,TGCGCTAGCAGCCGAGGGACAGGGAGCAATCAGCCCCAGCATTTT,CASSRGTGSNQPQHF
-,TRBJ2-5,-,TRBV6-1,TGTGCCAGCGGAACAACGCCCAATGAATTTCGAGGGACCCAGTACTTC,CASGTTPNEFRGTQYF
-,TRBJ2-5,TRBD1,TRBV11-2,TGTGCCTACAGCTCCCTAGTACAGGGGTCTAAACCAACCCCCATGCGGGAGACCCAGTACTTC,CAYSSLVQGSKPTPMRETQYF
few,TRBJ2-5,-,TRBV6-6,TGTGCCAGCAGCCCTGGACGGAATGATGGGGAGACCCAGTACTTC,CASSPGRNDGETQYF
few,TRBJ2-1,-,TRBV12-3/TRBV12-4,TGTGCCAGCAGTTTGGGACTCCGTAATGAGCAGTTCTTC,CASSLGLRNEQFF
many,TRBJ2-2,-,TRBV11-2,TGTGCCAGCGGGGGCAGCCCGAACACCGGGGAGCTGTTTTTT,CASGGSPNTGELFF
-,TRBJ2-6,-,TRBV12-3/TRBV12-4,TGTGCCAGCAGTTCGCGCGGGGCCAACGTCCTGACTTTC,CASSSRGANVLTF
few,TRBJ2-5,-,TRBV30,TGTGCCTGGAGCGCTAGCATAGAGACCCAGTACTTC,CAWSASIETQYF
-,TRBJ2-3,TRBD2,TRBV6-2/TRBV6-3,TGTGCCAGCAGTCATGGACTAGCGGGAGAGGATACGCAGTATTTT,CASSHGLAGEDTQYF
-,TRBJ1-2,TRBD1,TRBV14,TGTGCCAGCAGCCATTCCAGGACAGGGGGGGACCCCTATGGCTACACCTTC,CASSHSRTGGDPYGYTF
-,TRBJ1-5,-,TRBV6-2/TRBV6-3,TGTGCCAGCAGCCTCGTAGGCCGCAATCAGCCCCAGCATTTT,CASSLVGRNQPQHF
many,TRBJ2-5,-,TRBV11-2,TGTGCCAGCAGCGGTGGCGGCCTTCAAGAGACCCAGTACTTC,CASSGGGLQETQYF
-,TRBJ2-3,TRBD1,TRBV6-6,TGTGCCAGCAGTTCGGGGCAGCGGGACAGGGGCACAAATACGCAGTATTTT,CASSSGQRDRGTNTQYF
-,TRBJ2-7,TRBD1,TRBV6-5,TGTGCCAGCAGTAAAGCCCCCGGGATAGGGGGCGCGGAGCAGTACTTC,CASSKAPGIGGAEQYF
few,TRBJ2-2,-,TRBV4-1,TGCGCCAGCAGCCAGTCAGGGGCTGCCGGGGAGCTGTTTTTT,CASSQSGAAGELFF
once,TRBJ1-1,-,TRBV12-3/TRBV12-4,TGTGCCATCAGTCGGGACGGAGCCATGAACACTGAAGCTTTCTTT,CAISRDGAMNTEAFF
-,TRBJ2-7,-,TRBV11-2,TGTACCAGCAGCTTGAGCTTGCGGCAGGCTGTCGACTACGAGCAGTACTTC,CTSSLSLRQAVDYEQYF
many,TRBJ1-3,-,TRBV12-3/TRBV12-4,TGTGCCAGCAGTTTAGTGGCGGAAAGCTCTGGAAACACCATATATTTT,CASSLVAESSGNTIYF
-,TRBJ2-6,-,TRBV7-9,TGTGCCAGTAGCCAATTCAGCTCTGGGGCCAACGTCCTGACTTTC,CASSQFSSGANVLTF
-,TRBJ2-1,-,TRBV28,TGTGCCAGCAGCCAACAGCAGAGCTCCTACAATGAGCAGTTCTTC,CASSQQQSSYNEQFF
many,TRBJ2-1,TRBD2,TRBV11-3,TGTGCCAGCAGCCGCCTCGGGGGGGACAATGAGCAGTTCTTC,CASSRLGGDNEQFF
-,TRBJ1-2,-,TRBV14,TGTGCCAGCAGCGTGGACAGATATTCGAACTATGGCTACACCTTC,CASSVDRYSNYGYTF
-,TRBJ2-3,-,TRBV30,TGTGCCTGGCCACTTAGCTCAGATACGCAGTATTTT,CAWPLSSDTQYF
-,TRBJ1-1,-,TRBV11-1,TGTGCCGGCCGAGAAGGGGGCACTGAAGCTTTCTTT,CAGREGGTEAFF
-,TRBJ1-2,-,TRBV6-1,TGTGCCAGCAGTGTGAGAGGATATGGCTACACCTTC,CASSVRGYGYTF
-,TRBJ1-6,TRBD1,TRBV6-1,TGTGCCAGCAATGATTTAGCGGGACAGGGGTTTTCACACCTCCACTTT,CASNDLAGQGFSHLHF
-,TRBJ1-5,TRBD1,TRBV4-1,TGCGCCAGCACCACCGCGGAGGGGGCGGATCAGCCCCAGCATTTT,CASTTAEGADQPQHF
many,TRBJ1-2,-,TRBV12-3/TRBV12-4,TGTGCCAGCAGCCAGGCGACCGGCTACACCTTC,CASSQATGYTF
-,TRBJ2-3,TRBD2,TRBV11-2,TGTGCCAGCTTAAGAGCGGGGATCGAGACAAATACGCAGTATTTT,CASLRAGIETNTQYF
many,TRBJ1-1,-,TRBV11-1,TGTGCCAGCAGCTTGATGGCCGCGGGGACTGAAGCTTTCTTT,CASSLMAAGTEAFF
-,TRBJ2-1,TRBD1,TRBV13,TGTGCCTGCAGACTGAGACAGGGGAGGAATGAGCAGTTCTTC,CACRLRQGRNEQFF